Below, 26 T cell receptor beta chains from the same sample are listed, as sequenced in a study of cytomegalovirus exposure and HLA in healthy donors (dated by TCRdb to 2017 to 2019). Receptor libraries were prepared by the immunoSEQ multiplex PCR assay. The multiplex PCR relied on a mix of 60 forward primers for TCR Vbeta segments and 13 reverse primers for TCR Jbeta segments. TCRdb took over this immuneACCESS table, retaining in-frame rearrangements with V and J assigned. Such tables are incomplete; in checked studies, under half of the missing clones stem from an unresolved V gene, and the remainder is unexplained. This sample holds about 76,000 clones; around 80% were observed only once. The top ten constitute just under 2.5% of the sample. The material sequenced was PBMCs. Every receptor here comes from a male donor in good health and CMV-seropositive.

The CDR3 spells CASSLTADTQYF. The CDR3 DNA reads TGTGCCAGCAGCCTTACTGCAGATACGCAGTATTTT. The V gene is TRBV27, the J gene TRBJ2-3; D remains ambiguous. This CDR3 is built from 12 residues. V shed 6 bases and J shed 4 bases, with 8 bases lying between them. Per germline, CDR1 MNHEY and CDR2 SMNVEV (reference sequence).

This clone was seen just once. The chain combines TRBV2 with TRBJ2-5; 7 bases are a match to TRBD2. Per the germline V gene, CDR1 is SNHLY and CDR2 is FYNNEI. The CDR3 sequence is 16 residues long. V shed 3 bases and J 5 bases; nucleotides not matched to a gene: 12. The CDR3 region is CASSEGGSWAPETQYF. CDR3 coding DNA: TGTGCCAGCAGTGAGGGGGGGAGCTGGGCCCCGGAGACCCAGTACTTC.

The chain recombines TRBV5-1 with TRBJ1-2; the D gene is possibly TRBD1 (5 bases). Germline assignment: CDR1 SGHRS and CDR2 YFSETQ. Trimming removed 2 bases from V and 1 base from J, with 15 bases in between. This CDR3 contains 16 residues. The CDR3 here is CASSFNSGGINYGYTF. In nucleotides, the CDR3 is TGCGCCAGCAGCTTTAACTCTGGGGGGATTAACTATGGCTACACCTTC.

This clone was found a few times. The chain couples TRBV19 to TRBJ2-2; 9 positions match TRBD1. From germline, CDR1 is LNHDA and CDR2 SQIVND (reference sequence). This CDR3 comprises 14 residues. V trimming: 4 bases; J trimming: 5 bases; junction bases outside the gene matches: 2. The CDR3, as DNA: TGTGCCAGTAGTAGACAGGGGGTGACCGGGGAGCTGTTTTTT. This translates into CASSRQGVTGELFF.

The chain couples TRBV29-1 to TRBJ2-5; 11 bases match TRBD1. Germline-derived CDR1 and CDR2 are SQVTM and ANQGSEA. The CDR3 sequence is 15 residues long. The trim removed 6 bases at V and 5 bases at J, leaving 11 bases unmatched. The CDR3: CSVGKDRGRRETQYF. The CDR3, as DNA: TGCAGCGTAGGGAAGGACAGGGGGCGACGGGAGACCCAGTACTTC.

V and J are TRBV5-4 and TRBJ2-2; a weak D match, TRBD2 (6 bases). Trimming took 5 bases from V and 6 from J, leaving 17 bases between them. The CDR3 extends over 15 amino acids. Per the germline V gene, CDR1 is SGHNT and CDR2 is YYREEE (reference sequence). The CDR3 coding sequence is TGTGCCAGCAGTTTAGCGGTCGTTGGGGCCGGGGAGCTGTTTTTT. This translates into CASSLAVVGAGELFF.

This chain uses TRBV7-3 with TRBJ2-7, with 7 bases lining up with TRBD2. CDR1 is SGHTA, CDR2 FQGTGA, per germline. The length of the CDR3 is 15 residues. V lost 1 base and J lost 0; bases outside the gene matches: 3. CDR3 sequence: CASSLMGGSSYEQYF. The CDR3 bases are TGTGCCAGCAGCTTAATGGGCGGGAGCTCCTACGAGCAGTACTTC.

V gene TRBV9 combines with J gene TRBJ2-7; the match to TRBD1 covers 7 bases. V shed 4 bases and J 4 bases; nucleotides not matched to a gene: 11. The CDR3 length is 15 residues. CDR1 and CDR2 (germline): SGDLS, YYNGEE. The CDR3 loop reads CASSSGGAGLYEQYF. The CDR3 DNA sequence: TGTGCCAGCAGCTCAGGGGGAGCAGGGCTTTACGAGCAGTACTTC.

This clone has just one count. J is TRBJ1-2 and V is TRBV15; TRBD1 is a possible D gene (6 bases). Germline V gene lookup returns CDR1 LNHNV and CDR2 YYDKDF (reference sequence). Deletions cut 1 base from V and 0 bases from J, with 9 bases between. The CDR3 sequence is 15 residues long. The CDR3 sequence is CATSRGTAANYGYTF. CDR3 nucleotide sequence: TGTGCCACCAGCAGAGGGACAGCCGCTAACTATGGCTACACCTTC. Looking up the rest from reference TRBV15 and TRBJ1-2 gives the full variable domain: DAMVIQNPRYQVTQFGKPVTLSCSQTLNHNVMYWYQQKSSQAPKLLFHYYDKDFNNEADTPDNFQSRRPNTSFCFLDIRSPGLGDTAMYLCATSRGTAANYGYTFGSGTRLTVV.

In DNA form, the CDR3 reads TGTGCCAGCTCACCACGTGCGGGAGAGGCCACCGGGGAGCTGTTTTTT. Encoded protein: CASSPRAGEATGELFF. The chain joins TRBV18 to TRBJ2-2; 7 bases match TRBD2. Germline V gives CDR1 KGHSH, CDR2 LQKENI. The junction had 6 bases not matched to a gene; V was cut back by 1 base and J by 4 bases. The CDR3 totals 16 residues.

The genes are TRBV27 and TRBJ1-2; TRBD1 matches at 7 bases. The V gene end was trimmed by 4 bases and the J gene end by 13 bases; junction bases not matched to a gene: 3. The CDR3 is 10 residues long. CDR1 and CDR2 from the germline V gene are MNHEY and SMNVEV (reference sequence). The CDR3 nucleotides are TGTGCCAGCAGTTCACAGGGGTGCACCTTC. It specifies CASSSQGCTF.

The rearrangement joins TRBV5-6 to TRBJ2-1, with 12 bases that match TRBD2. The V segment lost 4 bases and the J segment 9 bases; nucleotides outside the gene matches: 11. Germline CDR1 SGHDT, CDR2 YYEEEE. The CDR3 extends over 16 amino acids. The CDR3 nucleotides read TGTGCCAGCAGCGGGCGGGCTAGCGGGAGGGGGGGTGAGCAGTTCTTC. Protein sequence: CASSGRASGRGGEQFF.

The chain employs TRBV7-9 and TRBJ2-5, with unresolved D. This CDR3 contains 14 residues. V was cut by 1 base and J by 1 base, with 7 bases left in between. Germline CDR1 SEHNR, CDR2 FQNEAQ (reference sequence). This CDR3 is CASSLEVVQETQYF. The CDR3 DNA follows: TGTGCCAGCAGCTTAGAAGTAGTCCAAGAGACCCAGTACTTC.

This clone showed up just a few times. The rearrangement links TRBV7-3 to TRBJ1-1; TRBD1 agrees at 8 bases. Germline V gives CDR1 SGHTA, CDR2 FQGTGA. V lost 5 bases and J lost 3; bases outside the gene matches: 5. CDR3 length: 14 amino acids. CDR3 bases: TGTGCCAGCAGCCTACAGGGGGGGGACACTGAAGCTTTCTTT. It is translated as CASSLQGGDTEAFF.

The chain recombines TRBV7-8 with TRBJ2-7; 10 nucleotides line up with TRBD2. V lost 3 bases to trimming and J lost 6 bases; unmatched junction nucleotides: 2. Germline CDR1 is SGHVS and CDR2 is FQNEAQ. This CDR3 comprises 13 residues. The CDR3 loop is CASSFTSGTEQYF. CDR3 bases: TGTGCCAGCAGCTTCACTAGCGGGACCGAGCAGTACTTC.

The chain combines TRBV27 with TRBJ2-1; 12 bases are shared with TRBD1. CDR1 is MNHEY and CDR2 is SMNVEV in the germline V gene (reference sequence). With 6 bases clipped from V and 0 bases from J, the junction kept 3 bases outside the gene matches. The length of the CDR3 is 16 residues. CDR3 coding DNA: TGTGCCAGCAGGACGGGACAGGGGGCCTCCTACAATGAGCAGTTCTTC. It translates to CASRTGQGASYNEQFF.

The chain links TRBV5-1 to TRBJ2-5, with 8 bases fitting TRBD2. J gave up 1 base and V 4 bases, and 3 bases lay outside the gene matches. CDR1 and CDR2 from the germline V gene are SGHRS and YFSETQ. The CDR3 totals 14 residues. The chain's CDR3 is CASSRSGGQETQYF. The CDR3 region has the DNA TGCGCCAGCAGCCGGAGCGGGGGCCAAGAGACCCAGTACTTC.

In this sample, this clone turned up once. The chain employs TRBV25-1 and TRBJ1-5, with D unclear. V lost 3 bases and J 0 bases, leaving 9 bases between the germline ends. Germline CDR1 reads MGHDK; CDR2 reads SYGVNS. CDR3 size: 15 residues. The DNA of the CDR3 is TGTGCCAGCAGTGATTTCGGGGATAGCAATCAGCCCCAGCATTTT. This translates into CASSDFGDSNQPQHF. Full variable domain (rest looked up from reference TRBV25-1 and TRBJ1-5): EADIYQTPRYLVIGTGKKITLECSQTMGHDKMYWYQQDPGMELHLIHYSYGVNSTEKGDLSSESTVSRIRTEHFPLTLESARPSHTSQYLCASSDFGDSNQPQHFGDGTRLSIL.

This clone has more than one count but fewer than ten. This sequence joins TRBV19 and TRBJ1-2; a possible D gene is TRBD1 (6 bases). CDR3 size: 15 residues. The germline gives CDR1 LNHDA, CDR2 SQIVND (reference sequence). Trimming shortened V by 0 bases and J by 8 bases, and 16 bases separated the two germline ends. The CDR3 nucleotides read TGTGCCAGTAGTATAGAGGGGGCGCCAGGTCGCGGCTACACCTTC. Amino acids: CASSIEGAPGRGYTF.

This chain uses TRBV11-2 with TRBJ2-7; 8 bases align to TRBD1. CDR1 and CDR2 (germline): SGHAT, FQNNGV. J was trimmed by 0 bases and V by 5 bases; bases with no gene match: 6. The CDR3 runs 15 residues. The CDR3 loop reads CASSRTGLHSYEQYF. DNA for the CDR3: TGTGCCAGCAGCCGGACAGGGCTACACTCCTACGAGCAGTACTTC.

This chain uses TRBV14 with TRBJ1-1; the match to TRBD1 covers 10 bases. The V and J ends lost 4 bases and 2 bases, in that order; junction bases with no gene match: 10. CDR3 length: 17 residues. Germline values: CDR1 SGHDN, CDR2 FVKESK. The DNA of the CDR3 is TGTGCCAGCAGCCGGAGGGACAGGGGCCAACATAACACTGAAGCTTTCTTT. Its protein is CASSRRDRGQHNTEAFF. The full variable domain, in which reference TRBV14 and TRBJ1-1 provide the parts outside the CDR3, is EAGVTQFPSHSVIEKGQTVTLRCDPISGHDNLYWYRRVMGKEIKFLLHFVKESKQDESGMPNNRFLAERTGGTYSTLKVQPAELEDSGVYFCASSRRDRGQHNTEAFFGQGTRLTVV.

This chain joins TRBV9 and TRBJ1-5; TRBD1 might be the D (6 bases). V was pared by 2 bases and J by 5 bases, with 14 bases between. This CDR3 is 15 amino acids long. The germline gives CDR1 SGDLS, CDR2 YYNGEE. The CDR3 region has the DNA TGTGCCAGCAGCGTCGAGGGACATCACTATCAGCCCCAGCATTTT. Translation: CASSVEGHHYQPQHF.

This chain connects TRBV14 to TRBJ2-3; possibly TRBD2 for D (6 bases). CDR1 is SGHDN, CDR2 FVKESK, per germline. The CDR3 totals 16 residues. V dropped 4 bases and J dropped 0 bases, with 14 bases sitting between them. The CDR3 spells CASSRGWGTSTDTQYF. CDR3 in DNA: TGTGCCAGCAGCCGCGGTTGGGGGACTAGCACAGATACGCAGTATTTT.

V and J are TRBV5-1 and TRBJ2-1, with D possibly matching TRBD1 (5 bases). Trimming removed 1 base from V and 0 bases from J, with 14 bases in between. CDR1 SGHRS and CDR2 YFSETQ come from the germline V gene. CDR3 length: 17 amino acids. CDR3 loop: CASSLLGLGGSYNEQFF. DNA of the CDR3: TGCGCCAGCAGCTTGCTGGGGCTTGGTGGCTCCTACAATGAGCAGTTCTTC.

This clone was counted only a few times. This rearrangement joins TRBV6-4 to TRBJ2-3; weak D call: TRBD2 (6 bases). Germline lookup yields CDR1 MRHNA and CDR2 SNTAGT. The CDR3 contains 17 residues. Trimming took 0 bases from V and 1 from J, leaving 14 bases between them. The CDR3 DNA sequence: TGTGCCAGCAGTGACTCTTTCGGGGGAGGAGGCACAGATACGCAGTATTTT. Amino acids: CASSDSFGGGGTDTQYF.

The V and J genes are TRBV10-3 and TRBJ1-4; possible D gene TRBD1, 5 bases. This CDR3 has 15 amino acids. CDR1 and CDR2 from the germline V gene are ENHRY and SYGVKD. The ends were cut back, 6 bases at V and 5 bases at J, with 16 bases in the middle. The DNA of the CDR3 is TGTGCCATCAGGAAGACAGAGGCACCAAATGAAAAACTGTTTTTT. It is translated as CAIRKTEAPNEKLFF.